These 27 T cell receptor beta chains share one sample of origin, sequenced in a study of monozygotic twins with cystic fibrosis. Assay: immunoSEQ multiplex PCR; the TCRdb copy retains only in-frame clones and omits some. Counted here are 30,000 to 40,000 clones, around 65% occurring once; the ten biggest clones make up approximately 0.8%. Sequenced material: blood. The receptors originated from a girl aged 5 to 17 with cystic fibrosis.

V gene TRBV7-3 combines with J gene TRBJ2-7; 7 bases line up with TRBD2. Germline CDR1 reads SGHTA; CDR2 reads FQGTGA. J lost 2 bases, V lost 2 bases, and 3 bases had no gene match. The CDR3 length is 14 residues. CDR3 bases: TGTGCCAGCAGCTTAGAAGCGGGGCCCTACGAGCAGTACTTC. Translating it yields CASSLEAGPYEQYF.

The V and J genes are TRBV7-2 and TRBJ2-5; D possibly corresponds to TRBD2 (6 bases). Germline V gives CDR1 SGHTA, CDR2 FQGNSA. Trimming shortened V by 1 base and J by 4 bases, and 10 bases separated the two germline ends. There are 14 residues in the CDR3. The CDR3 nucleotides read TGTGCCAGCAGCTTAGACGGGACTCGAGAGACCCAGTACTTC. It is translated as CASSLDGTRETQYF. Looking up the rest from reference TRBV7-2 and TRBJ2-5 gives the full variable domain: GAGVSQSPSNKVTEKGKDVELRCDPISGHTALYWYRQSLGQGLEFLIYFQGNSAPDKSGLPSDRFSAERTGGSVSTLTIQRTQQEDSAVYLCASSLDGTRETQYFGPGTRLLVL.

The CDR3 protein is CAWSVPQTYTGELFF. As DNA, the CDR3 is TGTGCCTGGAGTGTACCCCAGACCTACACCGGGGAGCTGTTTTTT. The chain is built from TRBV30 and TRBJ2-2; D is unclear. The germline V gene has CDR1 GTSNPN and CDR2 SVGIG (reference sequence). The CDR3 has 15 amino acids. V dropped 0 bases and J dropped 3 bases, with 11 bases sitting between them.

V and J are TRBV7-2 and TRBJ1-3; TRBD1 is a possible D gene (6 bases). CDR3 size: 15 residues. Germline V gene data show CDR1 as SGHTA and CDR2 as FQGNSA. Trimming removed 1 base from V and 4 bases from J, with 11 bases in between. The CDR3 sequence: CASSLVQGTGNTIYF. The CDR3 DNA is TGTGCCAGCAGCTTAGTTCAGGGGACAGGAAACACCATATATTTT.

This clone showed up just a few times. This rearrangement joins TRBV7-4 to TRBJ2-5; D unclear. The V end was cut by 2 bases, the J end by 3 bases, with 16 bases between. The germline V gene encodes CDR1 SGHVT and CDR2 SQSDAQ. CDR3 size: 16 residues. CDR3 in DNA: TGTGCCAGCAGCTTACCTCACCCGCAGTCCGAAGAGACCCAGTACTTC. Its protein product is CASSLPHPQSEETQYF.

The chain carries TRBV21-1 and TRBJ2-7; no DNA check was done on the table's D call, TRBD1. TRBV21-1 is designated a pseudogene. The CDR3 loop spans 17 amino acids. CDR3 sequence reads: CASSRGDRGSLIYEQYV. DNA for the CDR3: TGTGCCAGCAGCAGAGGGGACAGGGGGAGTTTAATCTACGAGCAGTACGTC.

This chain joins TRBV7-2 and TRBJ2-1; no clear D gene. The CDR3 extends over 13 amino acids. Trimming took off 3 bases at V and 7 bases at J, with 10 bases between the two ends. Germline-derived CDR1 and CDR2 are SGHTA and FQGNSA. CDR3 sequence: CASSFSLGNEQFF. The CDR3 bases are TGTGCCAGCAGCTTTTCATTGGGGAATGAGCAGTTCTTC.

The table lists this clone with a few counts. The chain has TRBV28 and TRBJ1-5, with 9 bases lining up with TRBD1. Germline-derived CDR1 and CDR2 are MDHEN and SYDVKM. J lost 6 bases, V lost 5 bases, and 8 bases had no gene match. The CDR3 has 15 amino acids. The CDR3 nucleotides read TGTGCCAGCAGTCGGGACAGGGTTATTTCTCAGCCCCAGCATTTT. Protein: CASSRDRVISQPQHF.

The gene calls are TRBV18 and TRBJ2-1, with 8 positions matching TRBD1. Germline assignment: CDR1 KGHSH and CDR2 LQKENI. The length of the CDR3 is 15 residues. J gave up 0 bases and V 3 bases, and 1 base lay outside the gene matches. The CDR3 is CASSPTGGSYNEQFF. In DNA, the CDR3 is TGTGCCAGCTCACCCACAGGGGGCTCCTACAATGAGCAGTTCTTC.

The V gene is TRBV28, the J gene TRBJ2-7; weak D call: TRBD1 (6 bases). The CDR3 runs to 12 residues. Deletions cut 5 bases from V and 6 bases from J, with 11 bases between. The germline V gene has CDR1 MDHEN and CDR2 SYDVKM. The CDR3 loop is CASSLNRVEQYF. The CDR3 DNA sequence: TGTGCCAGCAGTCTTAACAGGGTCGAGCAGTACTTC.

This clone occurred a few times. The chain links TRBV5-1 to TRBJ1-2; 7 bases line up with TRBD1. Germline-derived CDR1 and CDR2 are SGHRS and YFSETQ. With V trimmed by 0 bases and J by 0 bases, 5 bases remained unmatched. CDR3 length: 16 amino acids. Written as DNA, the CDR3 is TGCGCCAGCAGCTTGGTACCGGGACAGACTAACTATGGCTACACCTTC. It is translated as CASSLVPGQTNYGYTF.

This clone was detected a few times. The rearrangement joins TRBV5-1 to TRBJ2-7; 7 bases line up with TRBD2. The CDR3 has 14 residues. Looked up from germline, CDR1 is SGHRS and CDR2 is YFSETQ. Trimming at V came to 4 bases and at J to 4 bases, leaving 8 bases not matched to a gene. In DNA form, the CDR3 reads TGCGCCAGCAGCGCTACTGGCGGGAGTTACGAGCAGTACTTC. The encoded protein is CASSATGGSYEQYF.

V usage is TRBV7-9 and J usage is TRBJ1-4, with 10 bases identical to TRBD1. Germline V gives CDR1 SEHNR, CDR2 FQNEAQ (reference sequence). This CDR3 region has 13 residues. With 5 bases clipped from V and 7 bases from J, the junction kept 1 base outside the gene matches. As DNA, the CDR3 is TGTGCCAGCAGCGGACAGGGGGGTGAAAAACTGTTTTTT. Protein product: CASSGQGGEKLFF.

This chain joins TRBV5-6 and TRBJ2-7; D is uncertain. The CDR3 extends over 15 amino acids. Germline CDR1 reads SGHDT; CDR2 reads YYEEEE. Trimming took 0 bases from V and 0 from J, leaving 10 bases between them. Here the CDR3 DNA reads TGTGCCAGCAGCTTGGCTCAGGCCTACTCCTACGAGCAGTACGTC. As protein: CASSLAQAYSYEQYV.

The V gene is TRBV7-2, the J gene TRBJ2-2; unclear D gene. Between the trimmed V and J ends, which lost 2 bases and 5 bases, there was a span of 6 bases. The CDR3 consists of 13 residues. Germline V gene sequence: CDR1 SGHTA, CDR2 FQGNSA. For the CDR3, the DNA is TGTGCCAGCAGCTTATTAGCAACCGGGGAGCTGTTTTTT. This gives the protein CASSLLATGELFF.

This chain connects TRBV9 to TRBJ2-2; perhaps TRBD2 as D (6 bases). There are 16 residues in the CDR3. V was pared by 4 bases and J by 4 bases, with 17 bases between. The germline V gene encodes CDR1 SGDLS and CDR2 YYNGEE. DNA of the CDR3: TGTGCCAGCAGCCCTAAGACCGGGAGTGGCACCGGGGAGCTGTTTTTT. This gives the protein CASSPKTGSGTGELFF.

The chain employs TRBV6-5 and TRBJ2-5; D call uncertain. The CDR3 loop spans 14 amino acids. In germline, CDR1 is MNHEY, CDR2 SVGAGI. The V gene lost 6 bases and the J gene lost 6 bases, with 17 bases spanning the gap. CDR3 sequence reads: CASRESTEGKTQYF. CDR3 coding DNA: TGTGCCAGCAGGGAGTCCACTGAAGGAAAGACCCAGTACTTC.

The chain has TRBV5-6 and TRBJ1-1; D gene ambiguous. The CDR3 totals 12 residues. Germline loops: CDR1 SGHDT, CDR2 YYEEEE. Trimming shortened V by 0 bases and J by 4 bases, and 4 bases separated the two germline ends. The CDR3 region is CASSLGITEAFF. The CDR3, as DNA: TGTGCCAGCAGCTTGGGGATCACTGAAGCTTTCTTT.

The V gene is TRBV6-5, the J gene TRBJ1-2; a possible D gene is TRBD1 (6 bases). The CDR3 spans 14 residues. Germline V gene data show CDR1 as MNHEY and CDR2 as SVGAGI. Trimming removed 5 bases from V and 3 bases from J, with 13 bases in between. The CDR3 nucleotides read TGTGCCAGCAGTCGGAGGGCAGGGGACTATGGCTACACCTTC. Protein sequence: CASSRRAGDYGYTF.

This chain connects TRBV7-2 to TRBJ2-7; D remains unclear. Trimming removed 5 bases at V and 5 bases at J, with 16 bases between. Per the germline V gene, CDR1 is SGHTA and CDR2 is FQGNSA. CDR3 length equals 14 residues. The CDR3 DNA is TGTGCCAGCAGCCTACGCGCCGGCAGCGACGAGCAGTACTTC. Its translation: CASSLRAGSDEQYF.

The rearrangement joins TRBV5-1 to TRBJ2-1; 16 nucleotides agree with TRBD2. This CDR3 region has 15 residues. J lost 10 bases, V lost 4 bases, and 5 bases had no gene match. Germline lookup yields CDR1 SGHRS and CDR2 YFSETQ. CDR3 region: CASSPGLAGGQEQFF. Here the CDR3 DNA reads TGCGCCAGCAGCCCGGGACTAGCGGGAGGGCAGGAGCAGTTCTTC. The variable domain in full, with the rest retrieved from reference TRBV5-1 and TRBJ2-1, is KAGVTQTPRYLIKTRGQQVTLSCSPISGHRSVSWYQQTPGQGLQFLFEYFSETQRNKGNFPGRFSGRQFSNSRSEMNVSTLELGDSALYLCASSPGLAGGQEQFFGPGTRLTVL.

This chain uses TRBV5-1 with TRBJ2-1, with TRBD2 as a possible D gene (5 bases). Germline lookup yields CDR1 SGHRS and CDR2 YFSETQ. The CDR3 loop spans 14 amino acids. V was shortened by 0 bases and J by 6 bases, with 10 bases between the two germline ends. In nucleotides, the CDR3 is TGCGCCAGCAGCTTGGGTGGTGAGGGCAATGAGCAGTTCTTC. It yields the protein CASSLGGEGNEQFF.

This clone has a single count. The junction does not match germline at one end; this may be a read error. V usage is TRBV5-6 and J usage is TRBJ2-1; 10 bases fit TRBD2. The CDR3 has 19 residues. From germline, CDR1 is SGHDT and CDR2 YYEEEE. The CDR3 protein is CASSKLNPKAGGPYNEQFF. In DNA form, the CDR3 reads TGTGCCAGCAGCAAATTAAACCCCAAAGCGGGAGGGCCCTATAATGAGCAGTTCTTC.

This chain uses TRBV29-1 with TRBJ2-3, with D perhaps matching TRBD1 or TRBD2 (5 bases each). Trimming shortened V by 2 bases and J by 1 base, and 16 bases separated the two germline ends. Germline CDR1 reads SQVTM; CDR2 reads ANQGSEA. The length of the CDR3 is 16 residues. The CDR3 region has the DNA TGCAGCGTTGAATCCGGGACCAGGTGGGGCACAGATACGCAGTATTTT. It encodes CSVESGTRWGTDTQYF.

The chain joins TRBV29-1 to TRBJ2-6; D not resolved. Trimming left V 5 bases short and J 2 bases short, with 4 bases between. The CDR3 contains 12 residues. Germline loops: CDR1 SQVTM, CDR2 ANQGSEA. DNA of the CDR3: TGCAGCGTTCTGGCTGGGGCCAACGTCCTGACTTTC. This translates into CSVLAGANVLTF.

The chain recombines TRBV5-6 with TRBJ1-1; TRBD1 is a possible D gene (5 bases). V lost 4 bases to trimming and J lost 0 bases, with 10 bases between them. The CDR3 totals 14 residues. CDR1 and CDR2 from the germline V gene are SGHDT and YYEEEE. The CDR3, as DNA: TGTGCCAGCAGCCTGGGACCCATGAACACTGAAGCTTTCTTT. Protein product: CASSLGPMNTEAFF.

The chain recombines TRBV5-6 with TRBJ2-5; possibly TRBD1 for D (6 bases). The CDR3 is 15 amino acids. Germline assignment: CDR1 SGHDT and CDR2 YYEEEE. V was pared by 4 bases and J by 13 bases, with 26 bases between. The CDR3 bases are TGTGCCAGCAGCCCGGACGGGACACCCGCGGCGACGAGGTACTTC. The encoded protein is CASSPDGTPAATRYF.